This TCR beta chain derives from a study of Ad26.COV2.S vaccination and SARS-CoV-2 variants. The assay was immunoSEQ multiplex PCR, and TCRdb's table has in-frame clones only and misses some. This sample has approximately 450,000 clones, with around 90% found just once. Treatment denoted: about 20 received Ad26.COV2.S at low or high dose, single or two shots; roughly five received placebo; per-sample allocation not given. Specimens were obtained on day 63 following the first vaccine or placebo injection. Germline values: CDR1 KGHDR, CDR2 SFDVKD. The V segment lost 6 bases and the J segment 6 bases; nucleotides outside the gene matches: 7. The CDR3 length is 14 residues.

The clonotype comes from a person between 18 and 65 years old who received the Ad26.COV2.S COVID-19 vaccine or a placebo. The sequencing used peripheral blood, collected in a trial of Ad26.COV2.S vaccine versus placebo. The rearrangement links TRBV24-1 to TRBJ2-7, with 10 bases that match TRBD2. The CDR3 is CATSPGTSAPEQYF. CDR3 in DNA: TGTGCCACCAGTCCCGGGACTAGCGCCCCCGAGCAGTACTTC.